This T cell receptor (beta chain) was retrieved from a study of shared clonotypes between healthy human individuals (dated by TCRdb to the early 2020s). For context, the study as a whole: Three men and a couple of women, aged 18 to 49 years, made up the cohort. Per donor, leukapheresis produced somewhere between about 0.94 and 10 billion PBMCs. The study deeply sequenced blood TCR repertoires of several healthy adults to estimate repertoire size and the extent of clonotype sharing between individuals. Libraries were prepared and TCR repertoires were sequenced by different laboratories using diverse techniques, in order to increase sequencing depth and limit assay-specific biases.

About this clone: There is no known antigen for this receptor. No much larger clone is present one base from it, and per-base qualities are unavailable.

Using the deep immunoSEQ assay, TCR CDR3 regions were amplified from genomic DNA by multiplex PCR. Extracted genomic DNA from each cell subset was distributed evenly across all wells of several immunoSEQ 96-well plates, and each plate was treated as a replicate. For unsorted PBMC, each replicate PCR was loaded with 300 ng genomic DNA, equivalent to roughly 31,000 T cell genomes. Ten immunoSEQ deep assay plates were used to sequence unsorted PBMC genomic DNA. The purified libraries were quantified using a Qubit 3.0 fluorometer, sized with a Bioanalyzer 2100, and then quantified again using the KAPA Library Quantification kit. Each immunoSEQ 96-well plate was sequenced on its own single-read 150-cycle Illumina NextSeq 550 flow cell. Processing in the source paper ran as follows. Because the immunoSEQ output held only junctional sequences and lacked quality scores, the filtering could not match the filtering applied to full-length reads. To assign V/J genes and CDR3, sequences were annotated against IMGT germline references using PyIR, a Python wrapper for IgBLAST v1.9. Reads were filtered out if the reads had weak V/J assignments (E-value above 1e-6), no CDR3, stop codons, out-of-frame junctions, or ambiguous translated residues. V3J clonotypes were defined as sequences sharing an identical inferred V gene, J gene, and CDR3 amino acid sequence. Percentage overlap between repertoires was calculated by dividing the number of shared unique clonotypes by the size of the smaller repertoire. Three approaches were used to assess repertoire richness: RTK rarefaction, the Chao1 estimator, and Recon v2.1 estimates of unobserved clonotypes. As stored in TCRdb, this immuneACCESS dataset retains in-frame rearrangements with V and J assigned. A fraction of the clones does not appear; measured against another copy, unresolved V genes explain less than half of the discrepancy, and the remainder lacks a known reason. V, J and clone size were drawn from that table, and D and trimming were deduced from the DNA. The sample profile shows about 510,000 clones; 75% to 80% of them were found once. The ten top clones hold roughly an eighth of the sample.

What the authors observed across the whole study: Based on pairwise subsampling, the degree of clonotype sharing among donors was expected to be affected by sequencing depth. Sampling was restricted to blood, and TCR repertoires in tissue are likely to differ from TCR repertoires in blood. Because the study included a small number of donors, the genetic and exposure-history diversity represented was limited.

Healthy HIV-negative adults with no recently reported acute infections or vaccinations were included as donors. Every donor was a Caucasian adult living in Nashville, Tennessee, USA. For unsorted samples, 100 million or so PBMCs were counted, and genomic DNA was extracted using the QIAamp DNA Blood Mini kit. Blood was obtained by leukapheresis, after which PBMCs were separated by Ficoll-Histopaque density gradient centrifugation and cryopreserved in liquid nitrogen vapor phase. The TCR originated in a woman aged 40 to 50 in good health. Some clones in this sample may be carry-over from other donors' samples. The sequenced material came from PBMCs.

This receptor carries the CDR3 CASSARSGTSAVEQFF. The nucleotides read TGTGCCAGCAGCGCACGATCCGGGACTAGCGCCGTTGAGCAGTTCTTC. The sequence is built from TRBV5-4 and TRBJ2-1; 10 nucleotides in the junction match TRBD2. Counted from cysteine to phenylalanine, this CDR3 has 16 amino acids. Of the read, only the CDR3 DNA is kept; its 48 bases are in frame from base 1. CDR1 and CDR2 are read off the germline V gene (reference sequence) as SGHNT and YYREEE. After removal of 4 bases from V and 9 bases from J, the junction retains 13 bases not matched to a gene. With the portions outside the CDR3 filled from the reference TRBV5-4 and TRBJ2-1 genes, the complete variable region becomes ETGVTQSPTHLIKTRGQQVTLRCSSQSGHNTVSWYQQALGQGPQFIFQYYREEENGRGNFPPRFSGLQFPNYSSELNVNALELDDSALYLCASSARSGTSAVEQFFGPGTRLTVL.